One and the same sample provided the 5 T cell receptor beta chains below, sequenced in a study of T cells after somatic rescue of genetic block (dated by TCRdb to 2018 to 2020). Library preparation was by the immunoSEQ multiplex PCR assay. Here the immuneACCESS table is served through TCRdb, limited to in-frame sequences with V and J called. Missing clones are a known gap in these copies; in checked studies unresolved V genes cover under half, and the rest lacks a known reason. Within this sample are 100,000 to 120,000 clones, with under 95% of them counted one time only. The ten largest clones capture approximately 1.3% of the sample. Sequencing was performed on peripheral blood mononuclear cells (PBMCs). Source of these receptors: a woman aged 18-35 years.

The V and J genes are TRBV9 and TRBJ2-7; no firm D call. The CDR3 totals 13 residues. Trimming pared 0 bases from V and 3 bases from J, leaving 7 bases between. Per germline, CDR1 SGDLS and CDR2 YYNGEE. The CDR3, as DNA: TGTGCCAGCAGCGTAGGTCAGCTCTACGAGCAGTACTTC. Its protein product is CASSVGQLYEQYF.

The CDR3 DNA is TGTGCCAGCAGTAACAGGGGGGGGAACACCGGGGAGCTGTTTTTT. This sequence encodes CASSNRGGNTGELFF. The chain recombines TRBV27 with TRBJ2-2; maybe TRBD1 (8 bases). This CDR3 contains 15 residues. V was shortened by 5 bases and J by 1 base, with 11 bases between the two germline ends. Germline assignment: CDR1 MNHEY and CDR2 SMNVEV (reference sequence).

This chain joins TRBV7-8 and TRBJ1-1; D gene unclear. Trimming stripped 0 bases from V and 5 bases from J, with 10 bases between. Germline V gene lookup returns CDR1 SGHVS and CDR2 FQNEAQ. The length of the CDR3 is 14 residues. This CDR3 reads CASSLALQGTEAFF. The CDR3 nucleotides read TGTGCCAGCAGCTTAGCCCTTCAAGGAACTGAAGCTTTCTTT.

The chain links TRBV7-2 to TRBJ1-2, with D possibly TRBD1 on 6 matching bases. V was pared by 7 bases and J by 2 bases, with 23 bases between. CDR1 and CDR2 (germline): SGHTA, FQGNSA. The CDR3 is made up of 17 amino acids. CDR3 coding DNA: TGTGCCAGCACCAAAACCTTGGGGGCAGACTACAACTATGGCTACACCTTC. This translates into CASTKTLGADYNYGYTF.

This chain's CDR3 is CASSDITSGGADTQYF. DNA for the CDR3: TGCGCCAGCAGCGATATTACTAGCGGGGGGGCGGATACGCAGTATTTT. The chain carries TRBV4-1 and TRBJ2-3; 13 positions agree with TRBD2. The germline V gene has CDR1 MGHRA and CDR2 YSYEKL. The CDR3 sequence is 16 residues long. With 5 bases clipped from V and 6 bases from J, the junction kept 8 bases outside the gene matches.